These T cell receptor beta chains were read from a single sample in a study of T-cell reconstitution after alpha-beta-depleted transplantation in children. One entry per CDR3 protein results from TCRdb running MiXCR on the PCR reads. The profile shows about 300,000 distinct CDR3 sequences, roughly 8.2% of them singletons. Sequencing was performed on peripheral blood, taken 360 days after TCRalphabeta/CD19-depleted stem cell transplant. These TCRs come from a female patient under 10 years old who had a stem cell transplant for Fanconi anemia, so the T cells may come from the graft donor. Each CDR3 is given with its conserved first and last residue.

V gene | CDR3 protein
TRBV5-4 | CASSLGGQGMNTEAFF
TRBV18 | CASSPDGFSYNEQFF
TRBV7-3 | CASSFQPWETQYF
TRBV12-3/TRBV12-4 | CASSLSRLPSGNTIYF
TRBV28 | CASSPLGRRGKKGYTF
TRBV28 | CASSLYLRTGVDEQYF
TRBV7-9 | CASSLPGGSGANVLTF
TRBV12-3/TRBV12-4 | CASSLAGGSNQPQHF
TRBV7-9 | CASSPWDREYEQYF
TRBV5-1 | CASSLYGGGAHQPQHF
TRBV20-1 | CSAIRAGGGWTEAFF
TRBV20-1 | CSATGTGSGYTQYF
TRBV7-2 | CASSLALMGVSAGNTIYF
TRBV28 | CASSSWDNPEAFF
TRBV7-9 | CASRWGTGEQYF
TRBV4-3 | CASSQDGTGDTGELFF
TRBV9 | CASSVWGNTEAFF
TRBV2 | CASSEWSIHTGELFF
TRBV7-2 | CASSSSGSTYNEQFF
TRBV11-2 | CASSLEAGNAYEQYF
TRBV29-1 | CSVGGPQGRITEAFF
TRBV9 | CASSVGPVNEQYF
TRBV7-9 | CASSRERETQYF
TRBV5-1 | CASSLHGGSSYNEQFF
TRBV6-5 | CASSYTRDSGNEQFF
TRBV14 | CASSPGLNYGYTF
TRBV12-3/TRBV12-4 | CASSPQGRGNTEAFF
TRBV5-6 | CASSFWRGSSYNEQFF
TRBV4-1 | CASSLTGLETQYF
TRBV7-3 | CASRTGMNTGELFF
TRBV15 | CATSPQGGSENEQYF
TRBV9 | CASSAAGGWYNEQFF
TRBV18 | CASSQTGAGGNQPQHF
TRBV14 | CASSQDWIGTQYF
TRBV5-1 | CASSLGSQGNEQYF
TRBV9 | CASSVRGGGGSPLHF
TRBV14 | CASSQLGQLTDTQYF
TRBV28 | CASSRGSLPPYNEQFF
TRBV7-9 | CASSNLREAGYTF
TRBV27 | CASSFTSGYEQYF
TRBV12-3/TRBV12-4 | CASRPGRTGEDTEAFF
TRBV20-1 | CSARVPSGDTQYF
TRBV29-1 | CSVQIGTGIQETQYF
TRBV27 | CASSSLRGAGGEQFF
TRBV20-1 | CSASSLGWGEQFF
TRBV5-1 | CASSYSLPRAGELFF
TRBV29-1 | CSTRQGTPSYNEQFF
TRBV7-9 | CASSLDPVSWGQFF
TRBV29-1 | CSGRKTGVDEQFF